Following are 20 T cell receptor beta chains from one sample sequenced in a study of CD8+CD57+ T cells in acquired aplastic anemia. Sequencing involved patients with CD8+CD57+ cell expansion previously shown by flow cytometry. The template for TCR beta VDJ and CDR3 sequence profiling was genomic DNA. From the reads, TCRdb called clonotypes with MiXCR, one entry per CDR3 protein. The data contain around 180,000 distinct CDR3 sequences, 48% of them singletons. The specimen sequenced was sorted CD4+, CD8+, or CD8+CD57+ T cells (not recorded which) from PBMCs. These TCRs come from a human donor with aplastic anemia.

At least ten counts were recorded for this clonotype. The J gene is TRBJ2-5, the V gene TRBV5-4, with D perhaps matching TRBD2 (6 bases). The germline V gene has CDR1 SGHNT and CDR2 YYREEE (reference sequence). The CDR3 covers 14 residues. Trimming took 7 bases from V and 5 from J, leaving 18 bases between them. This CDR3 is CASGPSDGSETQYF. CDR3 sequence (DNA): TGTGCCAGCGGACCTAGCGATGGGTCTGAGACCCAGTACTTC.

The CDR3 DNA reads TGTGCCTGGTCACAGGGGAGGTATGGCTACACCTTC. Protein: CAWSQGRYGYTF. This rearrangement joins TRBV30 to TRBJ1-2; 7 nucleotides line up with TRBD1. Trimming cost V 5 bases and J 5 bases; bases outside gene matches: 5. The CDR3 extends over 12 amino acids. The germline V gene encodes CDR1 GTSNPN and CDR2 SVGIG (reference sequence).

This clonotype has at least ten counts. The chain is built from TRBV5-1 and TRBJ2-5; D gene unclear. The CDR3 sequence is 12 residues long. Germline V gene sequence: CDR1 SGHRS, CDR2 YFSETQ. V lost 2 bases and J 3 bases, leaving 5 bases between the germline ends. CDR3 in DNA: TGCGCCAGCAGCTTCTACGAAGAGACCCAGTACTTC. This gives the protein CASSFYEETQYF.

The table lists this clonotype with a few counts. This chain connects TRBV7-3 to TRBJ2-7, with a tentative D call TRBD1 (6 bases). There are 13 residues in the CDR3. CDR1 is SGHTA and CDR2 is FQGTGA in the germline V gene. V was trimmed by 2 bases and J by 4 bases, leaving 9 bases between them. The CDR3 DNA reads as TGTGCCAGCAGCTTATCGACAGGATACGAGCAGTACTTC. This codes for CASSLSTGYEQYF.

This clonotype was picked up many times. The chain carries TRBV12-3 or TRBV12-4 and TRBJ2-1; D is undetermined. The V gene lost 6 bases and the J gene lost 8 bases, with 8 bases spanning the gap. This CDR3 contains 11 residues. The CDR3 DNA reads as TGTGCCAGCAGAGTTAGGGATGAGCAGTTCTTC. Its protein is CASRVRDEQFF.

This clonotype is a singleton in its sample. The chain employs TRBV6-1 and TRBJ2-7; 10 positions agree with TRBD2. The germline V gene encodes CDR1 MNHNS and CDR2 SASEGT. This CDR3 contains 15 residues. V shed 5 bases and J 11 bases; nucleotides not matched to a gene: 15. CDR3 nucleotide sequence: TGTGCCAGCAGTACAGCTTCCTTAGCGGGAGGAGAAAAGTACTTC. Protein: CASSTASLAGGEKYF.

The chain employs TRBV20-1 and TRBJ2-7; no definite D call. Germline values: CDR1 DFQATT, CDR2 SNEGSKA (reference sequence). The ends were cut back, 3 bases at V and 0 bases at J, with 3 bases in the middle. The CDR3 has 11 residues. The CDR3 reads CSARISYEQYF. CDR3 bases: TGCAGTGCTAGGATCTCCTACGAGCAGTACTTC.

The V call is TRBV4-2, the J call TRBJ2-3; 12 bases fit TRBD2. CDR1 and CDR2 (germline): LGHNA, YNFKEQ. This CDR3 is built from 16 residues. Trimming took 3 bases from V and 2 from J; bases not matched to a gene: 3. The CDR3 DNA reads TGTGCCAGCAGCCACTGGACTAGCGGGGACACAGATACGCAGTATTTT. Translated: CASSHWTSGDTDTQYF.

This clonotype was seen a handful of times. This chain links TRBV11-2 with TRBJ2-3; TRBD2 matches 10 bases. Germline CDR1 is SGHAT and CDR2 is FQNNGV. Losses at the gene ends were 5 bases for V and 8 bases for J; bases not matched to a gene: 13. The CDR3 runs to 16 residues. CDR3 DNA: TGTGCCAGCAGCCCTGGGAGCGGGGGGGGATTCGGTACGCAGTATTTT. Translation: CASSPGSGGGFGTQYF.

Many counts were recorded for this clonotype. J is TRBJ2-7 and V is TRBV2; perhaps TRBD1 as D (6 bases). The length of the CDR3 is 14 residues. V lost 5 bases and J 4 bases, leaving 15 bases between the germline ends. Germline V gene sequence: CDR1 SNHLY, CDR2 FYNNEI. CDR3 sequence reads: CASSTWDTRYEQYF. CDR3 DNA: TGTGCCAGCAGTACTTGGGACACCAGATACGAGCAGTACTTC.

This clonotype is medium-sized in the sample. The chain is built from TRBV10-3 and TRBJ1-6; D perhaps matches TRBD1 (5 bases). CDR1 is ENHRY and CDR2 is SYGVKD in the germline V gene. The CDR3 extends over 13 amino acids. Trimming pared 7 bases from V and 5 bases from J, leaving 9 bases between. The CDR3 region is CAIKGRDNSPLHF. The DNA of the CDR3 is TGTGCCATCAAAGGCAGGGATAATTCACCCCTCCACTTT.

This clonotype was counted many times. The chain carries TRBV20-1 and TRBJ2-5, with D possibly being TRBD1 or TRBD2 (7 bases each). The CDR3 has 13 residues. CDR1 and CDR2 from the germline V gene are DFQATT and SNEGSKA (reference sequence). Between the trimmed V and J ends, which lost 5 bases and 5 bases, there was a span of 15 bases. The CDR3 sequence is CSAGPGGAETQYF. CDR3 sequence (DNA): TGCAGTGCTGGCCCAGGGGGGGCGGAGACCCAGTACTTC.

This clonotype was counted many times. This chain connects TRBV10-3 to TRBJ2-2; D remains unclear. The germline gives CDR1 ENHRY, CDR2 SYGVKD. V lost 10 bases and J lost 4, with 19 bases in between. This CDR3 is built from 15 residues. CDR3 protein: CASNRAGASTGELFF. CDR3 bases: TGTGCCAGTAATAGGGCAGGAGCGAGCACCGGGGAGCTGTTTTTT.

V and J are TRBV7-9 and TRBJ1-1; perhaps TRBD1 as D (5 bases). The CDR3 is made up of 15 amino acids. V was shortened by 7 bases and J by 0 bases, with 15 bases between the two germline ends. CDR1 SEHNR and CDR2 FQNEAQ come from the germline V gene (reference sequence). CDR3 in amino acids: CASNTWGGMNTEAFF. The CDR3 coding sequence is TGTGCCAGCAACACCTGGGGCGGGATGAACACTGAAGCTTTCTTT.

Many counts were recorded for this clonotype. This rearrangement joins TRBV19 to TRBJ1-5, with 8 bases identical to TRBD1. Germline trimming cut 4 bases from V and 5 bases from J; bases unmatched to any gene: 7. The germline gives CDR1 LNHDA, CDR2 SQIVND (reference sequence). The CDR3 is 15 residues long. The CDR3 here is CASSKTGDLYQPQHF. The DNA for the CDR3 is TGTGCCAGTAGTAAGACAGGGGACCTCTATCAGCCCCAGCATTTT.

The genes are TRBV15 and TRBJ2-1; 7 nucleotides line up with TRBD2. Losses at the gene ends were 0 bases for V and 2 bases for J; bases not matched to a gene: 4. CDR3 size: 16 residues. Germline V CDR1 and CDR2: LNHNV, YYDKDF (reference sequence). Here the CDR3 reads CATSRDPGGTYNEQFF. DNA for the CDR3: TGTGCCACCAGCAGAGATCCGGGGGGAACCTACAATGAGCAGTTCTTC.

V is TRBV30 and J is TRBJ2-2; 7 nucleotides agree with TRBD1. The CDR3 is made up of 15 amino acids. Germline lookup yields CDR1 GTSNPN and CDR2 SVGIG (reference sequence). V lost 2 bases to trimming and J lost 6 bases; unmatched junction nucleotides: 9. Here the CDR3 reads CAWSRQGMRAGELFF. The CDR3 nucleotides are TGTGCCTGGAGTCGACAGGGAATGAGGGCCGGGGAGCTGTTTTTT.

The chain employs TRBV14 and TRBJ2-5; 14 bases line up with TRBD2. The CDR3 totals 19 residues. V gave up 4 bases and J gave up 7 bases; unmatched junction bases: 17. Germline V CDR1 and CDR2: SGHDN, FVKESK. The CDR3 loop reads CASSPNTGLAGDLRGTQYF. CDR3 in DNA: TGTGCCAGCAGCCCTAACACGGGACTAGCGGGGGACCTGAGGGGGACCCAGTACTTC.

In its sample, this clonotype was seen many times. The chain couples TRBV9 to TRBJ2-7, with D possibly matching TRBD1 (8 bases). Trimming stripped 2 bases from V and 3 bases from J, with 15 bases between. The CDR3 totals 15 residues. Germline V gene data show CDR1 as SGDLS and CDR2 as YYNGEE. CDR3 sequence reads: CASSVGGGQDYEQYF. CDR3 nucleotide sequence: TGTGCCAGCAGCGTGGGGGGGGGACAGGACTACGAGCAGTACTTC.

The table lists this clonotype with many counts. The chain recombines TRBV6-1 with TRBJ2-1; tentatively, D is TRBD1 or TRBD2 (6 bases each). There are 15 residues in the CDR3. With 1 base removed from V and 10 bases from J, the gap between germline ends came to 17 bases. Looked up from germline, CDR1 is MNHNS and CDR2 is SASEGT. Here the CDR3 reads CASSEGGAGRREQFF. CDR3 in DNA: TGTGCCAGCAGTGAAGGGGGGGCAGGGAGGCGGGAGCAGTTCTTC.